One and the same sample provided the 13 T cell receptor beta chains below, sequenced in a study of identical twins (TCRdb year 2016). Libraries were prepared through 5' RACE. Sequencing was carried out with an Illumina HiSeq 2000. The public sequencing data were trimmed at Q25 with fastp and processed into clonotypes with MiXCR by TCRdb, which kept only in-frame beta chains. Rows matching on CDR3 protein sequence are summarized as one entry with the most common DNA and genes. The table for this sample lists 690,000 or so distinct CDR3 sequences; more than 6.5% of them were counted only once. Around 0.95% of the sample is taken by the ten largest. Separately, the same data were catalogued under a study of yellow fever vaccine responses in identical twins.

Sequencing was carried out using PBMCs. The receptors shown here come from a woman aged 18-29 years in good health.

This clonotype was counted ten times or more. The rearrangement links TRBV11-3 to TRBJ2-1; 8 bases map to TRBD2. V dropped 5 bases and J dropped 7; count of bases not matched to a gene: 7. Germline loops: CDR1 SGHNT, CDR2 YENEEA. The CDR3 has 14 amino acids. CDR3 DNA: TGTGCCAGCAGCCTCAGACTAGCGAGTAATGAGCAGTTCTTC. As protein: CASSLRLASNEQFF.

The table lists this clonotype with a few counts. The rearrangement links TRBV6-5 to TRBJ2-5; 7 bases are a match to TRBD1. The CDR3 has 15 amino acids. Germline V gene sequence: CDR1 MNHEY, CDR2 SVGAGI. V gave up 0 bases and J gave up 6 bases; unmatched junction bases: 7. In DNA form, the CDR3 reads TGTGCCAGCAGTTACTCCACTACAGGGGAACAGACCCAGTACTTC. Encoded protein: CASSYSTTGEQTQYF.

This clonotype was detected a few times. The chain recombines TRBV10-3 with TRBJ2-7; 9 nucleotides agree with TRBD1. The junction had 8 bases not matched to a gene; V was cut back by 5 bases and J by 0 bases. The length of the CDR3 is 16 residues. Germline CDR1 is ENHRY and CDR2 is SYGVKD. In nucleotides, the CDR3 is TGTGCCATCAGTAGGGAAGGGACAGGGAGCTCCTACGAGCAGTACTTC. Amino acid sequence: CAISREGTGSSYEQYF.

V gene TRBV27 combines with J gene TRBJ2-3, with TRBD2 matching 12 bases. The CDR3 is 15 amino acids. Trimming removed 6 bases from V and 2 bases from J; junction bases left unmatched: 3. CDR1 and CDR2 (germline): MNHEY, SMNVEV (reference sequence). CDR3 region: CASRPSGRATDTQYF. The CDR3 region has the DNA TGTGCCAGCAGGCCTAGCGGGAGGGCCACAGATACGCAGTATTTT.

DNA of the CDR3: TGTGCCAGCATCAGGACAGGAATATTCTCCTACGAGCAGTACTTC. Its translation: CASIRTGIFSYEQYF. This chain uses TRBV5-5 with TRBJ2-7, with 7 bases that match TRBD1. Germline lookup yields CDR1 SGHKS and CDR2 YYEKEE (reference sequence). This CDR3 region has 15 residues. The J segment lost 0 bases and the V segment lost 6 bases, leaving 9 bases of the junction unmatched.

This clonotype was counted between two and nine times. The CDR3 loop reads CASSARDRGRDTGELFF. Here the CDR3 DNA reads TGCGCCAGCAGCGCCCGGGACAGGGGGCGCGACACCGGGGAGCTGTTTTTT. The chain links TRBV5-1 to TRBJ2-2; TRBD1 agrees at 12 bases. V was clipped by 4 bases and J by 3 bases; unmatched bases: 7. The germline gives CDR1 SGHRS, CDR2 YFSETQ. The CDR3 consists of 17 residues. Filled out from reference TRBV5-1 and TRBJ2-2, the complete variable domain reads KAGVTQTPRYLIKTRGQQVTLSCSPISGHRSVSWYQQTPGQGLQFLFEYFSETQRNKGNFPGRFSGRQFSNSRSEMNVSTLELGDSALYLCASSARDRGRDTGELFFGEGSRLTVL.

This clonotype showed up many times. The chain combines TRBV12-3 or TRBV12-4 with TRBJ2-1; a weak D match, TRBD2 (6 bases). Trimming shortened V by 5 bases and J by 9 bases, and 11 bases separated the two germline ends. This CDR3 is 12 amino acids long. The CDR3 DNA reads TGTGCCAGCAGTCCTGGACTATTTGAGCAGTTCTTC. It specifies CASSPGLFEQFF.

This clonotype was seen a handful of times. CDR3 residues: CASSLVSSGRESSYNEQFF. CDR3 bases: TGTGCCAGCAGCTTAGTTTCTAGCGGGAGGGAGAGCTCCTACAATGAGCAGTTCTTC. The gene calls are TRBV11-1 and TRBJ2-1; 12 bases are a match to TRBD2. Germline CDR1 SGHAT, CDR2 FQDESV (reference sequence). There are 19 residues in the CDR3. V trimming: 1 base; J trimming: 0 bases; junction bases outside the gene matches: 7.

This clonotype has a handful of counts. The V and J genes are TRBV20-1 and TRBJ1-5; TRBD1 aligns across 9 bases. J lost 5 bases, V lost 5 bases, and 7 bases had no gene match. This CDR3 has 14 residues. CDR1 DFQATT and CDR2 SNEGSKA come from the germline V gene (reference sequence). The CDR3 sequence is CSAPDRGLHQPQHF. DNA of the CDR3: TGCAGTGCTCCGGACAGGGGTTTGCATCAGCCCCAGCATTTT.

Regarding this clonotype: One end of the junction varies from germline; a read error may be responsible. The CDR3 sequence: CAISWWTGDVGNTGELFF. The CDR3 coding sequence is TGTGCCATCAGTTGGTGGACAGGGGATGTGGGGAACACCGGGGAGCTGTTTTTT. This chain joins TRBV12-3 or TRBV12-4 and TRBJ2-2; TRBD1 aligns across 9 bases. This CDR3 is built from 18 residues.

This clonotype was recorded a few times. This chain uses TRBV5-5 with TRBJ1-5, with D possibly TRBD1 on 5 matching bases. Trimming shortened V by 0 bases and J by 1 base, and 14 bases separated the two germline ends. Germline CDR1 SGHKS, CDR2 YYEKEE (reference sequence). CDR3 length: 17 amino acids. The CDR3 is CASSLDLRGTSNQPQHF. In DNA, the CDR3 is TGTGCCAGCAGCTTGGATTTGCGGGGGACGAGCAATCAGCCCCAGCATTTT.

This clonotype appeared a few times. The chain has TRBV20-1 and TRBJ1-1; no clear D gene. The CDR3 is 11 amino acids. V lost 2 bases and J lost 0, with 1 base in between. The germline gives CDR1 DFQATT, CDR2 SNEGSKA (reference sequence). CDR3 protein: CSARLNTEAFF. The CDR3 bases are TGCAGTGCTAGACTGAACACTGAAGCTTTCTTT.

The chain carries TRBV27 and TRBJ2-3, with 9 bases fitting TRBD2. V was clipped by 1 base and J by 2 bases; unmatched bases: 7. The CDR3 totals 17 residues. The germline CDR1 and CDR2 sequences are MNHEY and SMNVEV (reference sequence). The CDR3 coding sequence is TGTGCCAGCAGTTTATACTCTAGCGGGGAGTTCACAGATACGCAGTATTTT. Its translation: CASSLYSSGEFTDTQYF.